The clone carrying this TCR beta chain came up a few times. As yet, its antigen is unknown. The data belong to a study of CD8 T cells in ankylosing spondylitis. TCRdb re-called the 5' RACE reads through MiXCR, storing one row per CDR3 protein. Among some 140,000 distinct CDR3 sequences listed, 15% to 20% were seen once. This CDR3 has 17 amino acids. Losses at the gene ends were 4 bases for V and 5 bases for J; bases not matched to a gene: 8. Looked up from germline, CDR1 is SGDLS and CDR2 is YYNGEE. Study results and caveats: Blood of patients with ankylosing spondylitis appeared to be characterized by a TCR beta motif of 8 or 9 highly homologous variants.

Sequenced material: blood, either unsorted or a sorted T cell fraction (not recorded which). The chain is built from TRBV9 and TRBJ2-1, with 14 nucleotides matching TRBD2. This sequence was found in a male donor with ankylosing spondylitis. The CDR3 region is CASSPQRLAGGDNEQFF. The CDR3 DNA sequence: TGTGCCAGCAGCCCACAGCGACTAGCGGGAGGGGACAATGAGCAGTTCTTC.